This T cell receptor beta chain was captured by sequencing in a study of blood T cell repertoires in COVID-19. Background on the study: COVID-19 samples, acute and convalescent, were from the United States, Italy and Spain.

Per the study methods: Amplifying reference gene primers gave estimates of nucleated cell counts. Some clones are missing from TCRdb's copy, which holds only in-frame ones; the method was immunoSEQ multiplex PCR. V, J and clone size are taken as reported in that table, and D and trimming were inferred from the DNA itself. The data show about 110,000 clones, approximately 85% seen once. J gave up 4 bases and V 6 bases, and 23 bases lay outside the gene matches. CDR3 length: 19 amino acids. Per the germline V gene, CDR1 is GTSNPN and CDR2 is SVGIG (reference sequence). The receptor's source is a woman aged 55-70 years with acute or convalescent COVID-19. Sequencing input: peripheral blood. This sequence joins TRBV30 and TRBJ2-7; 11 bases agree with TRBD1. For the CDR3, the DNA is TGTGCCTGCAAGGCAGGGACAGGGGGATTTAGGACATCTGGGTACGAGCAGTACTTC. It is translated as CACKAGTGGFRTSGYEQYF. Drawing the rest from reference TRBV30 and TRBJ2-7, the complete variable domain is SQTIHQWPATLVQPVGSPLSLECTVEGTSNPNLYWYRQAAGRGLQLLFYSVGIGQISSEVPQNLSASRPQDRQFILSSKKLLLSDSGFYLCACKAGTGGFRTSGYEQYFGPGTRLTVT.